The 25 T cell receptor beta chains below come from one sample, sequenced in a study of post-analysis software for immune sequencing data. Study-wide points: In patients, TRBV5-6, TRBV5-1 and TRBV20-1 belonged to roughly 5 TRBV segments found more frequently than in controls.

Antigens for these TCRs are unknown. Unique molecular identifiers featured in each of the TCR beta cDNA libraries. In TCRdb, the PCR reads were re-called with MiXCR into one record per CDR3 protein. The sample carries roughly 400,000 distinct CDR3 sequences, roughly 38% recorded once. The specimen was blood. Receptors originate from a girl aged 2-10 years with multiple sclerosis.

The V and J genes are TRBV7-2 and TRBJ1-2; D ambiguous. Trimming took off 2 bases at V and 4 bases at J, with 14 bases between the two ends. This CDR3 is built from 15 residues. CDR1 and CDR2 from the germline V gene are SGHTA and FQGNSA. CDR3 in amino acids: CASSLKAEGGYGYTF. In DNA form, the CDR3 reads TGTGCCAGCAGCTTAAAAGCAGAGGGCGGCTATGGCTACACCTTC.

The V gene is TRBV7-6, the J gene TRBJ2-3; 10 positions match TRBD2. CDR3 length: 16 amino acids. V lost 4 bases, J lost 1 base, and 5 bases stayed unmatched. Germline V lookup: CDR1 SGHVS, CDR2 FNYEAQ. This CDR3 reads CASSSTGTSGTDTQYF. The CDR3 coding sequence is TGTGCCAGCAGCTCCACCGGGACTAGCGGCACAGATACGCAGTATTTT.

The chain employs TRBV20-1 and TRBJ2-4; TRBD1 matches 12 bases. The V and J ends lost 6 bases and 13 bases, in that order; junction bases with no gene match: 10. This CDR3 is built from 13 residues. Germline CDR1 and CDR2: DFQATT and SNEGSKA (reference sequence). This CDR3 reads CSAEGQGAWEQYF. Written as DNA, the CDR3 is TGCAGTGCCGAGGGACAGGGGGCTTGGGAGCAGTACTTC.

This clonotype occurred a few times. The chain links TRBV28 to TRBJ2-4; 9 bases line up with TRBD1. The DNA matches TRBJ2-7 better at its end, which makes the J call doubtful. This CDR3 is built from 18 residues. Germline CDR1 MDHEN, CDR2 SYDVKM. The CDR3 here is CASSSPGQGGTRLNEQYF. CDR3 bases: TGTGCCAGCAGTTCACCGGGACAGGGAGGGACCCGCCTTAACGAGCAGTACTTC.

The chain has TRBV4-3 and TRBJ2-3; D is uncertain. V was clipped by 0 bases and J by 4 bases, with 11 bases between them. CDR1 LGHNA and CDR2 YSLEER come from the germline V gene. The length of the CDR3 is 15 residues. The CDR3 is CASSQDPAAADTQYF. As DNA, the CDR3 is TGCGCCAGCAGCCAAGACCCGGCGGCGGCAGATACGCAGTATTTT.

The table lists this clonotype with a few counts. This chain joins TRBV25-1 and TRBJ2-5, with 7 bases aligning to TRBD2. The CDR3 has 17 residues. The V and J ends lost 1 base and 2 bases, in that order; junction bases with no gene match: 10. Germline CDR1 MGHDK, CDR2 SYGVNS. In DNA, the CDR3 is TGTGCCAGCAGTGAATCGGGAGGCGGTCTCTTACAAGAGACCCAGTACTTC. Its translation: CASSESGGGLLQETQYF.

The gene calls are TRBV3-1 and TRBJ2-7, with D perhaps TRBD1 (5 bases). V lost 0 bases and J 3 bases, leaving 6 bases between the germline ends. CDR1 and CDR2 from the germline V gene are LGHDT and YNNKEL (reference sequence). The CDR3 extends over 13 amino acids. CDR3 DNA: TGTGCCAGCAGCCAAGAAGGGGTCTACGAGCAGTACTTC. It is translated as CASSQEGVYEQYF.

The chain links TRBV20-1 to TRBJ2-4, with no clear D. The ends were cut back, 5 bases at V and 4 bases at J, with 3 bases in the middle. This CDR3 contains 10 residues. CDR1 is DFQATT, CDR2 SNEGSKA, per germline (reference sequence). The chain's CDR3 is CSALKNIQYF. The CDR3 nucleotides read TGCAGTGCTTTGAAAAACATTCAGTACTTC.

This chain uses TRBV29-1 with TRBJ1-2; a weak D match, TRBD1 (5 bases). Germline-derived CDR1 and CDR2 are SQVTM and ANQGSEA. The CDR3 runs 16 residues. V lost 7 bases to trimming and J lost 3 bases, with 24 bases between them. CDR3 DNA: TGCAGCGCCCCCGCATTCGGGAGAACAGGCTACTATGGCTACACCTTC. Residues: CSAPAFGRTGYYGYTF.

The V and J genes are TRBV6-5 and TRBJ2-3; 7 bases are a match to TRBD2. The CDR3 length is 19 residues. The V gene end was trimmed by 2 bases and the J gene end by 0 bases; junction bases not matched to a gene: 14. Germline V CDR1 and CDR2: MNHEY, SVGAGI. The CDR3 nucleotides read TGTGCCAGCAGTTACCCCGGGCGCGGGCGAGCGGGGAGCACAGATACGCAGTATTTT. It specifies CASSYPGRGRAGSTDTQYF.

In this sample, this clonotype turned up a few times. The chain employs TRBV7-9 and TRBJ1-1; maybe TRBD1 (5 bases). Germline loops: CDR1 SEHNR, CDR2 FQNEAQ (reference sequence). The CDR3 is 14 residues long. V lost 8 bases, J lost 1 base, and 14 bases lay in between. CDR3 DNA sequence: TGTGCCAGCCGCACCCGGGGACCGAACACTGAAGCTTTCTTT. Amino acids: CASRTRGPNTEAFF.

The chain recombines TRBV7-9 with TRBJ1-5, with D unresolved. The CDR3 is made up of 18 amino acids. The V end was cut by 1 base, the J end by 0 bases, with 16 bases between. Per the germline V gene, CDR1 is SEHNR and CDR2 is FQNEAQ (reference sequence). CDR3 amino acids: CASSLVWGEGYSNQPQHF. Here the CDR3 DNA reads TGTGCCAGCAGCTTAGTATGGGGTGAGGGATATAGCAATCAGCCCCAGCATTTT.

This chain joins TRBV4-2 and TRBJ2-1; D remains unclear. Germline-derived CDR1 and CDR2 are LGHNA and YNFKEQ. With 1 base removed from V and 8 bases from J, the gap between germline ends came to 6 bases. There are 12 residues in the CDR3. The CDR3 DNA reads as TGTGCCAGCAGCCAAGTTCCCCATGAGCAGTTCTTC. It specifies CASSQVPHEQFF.

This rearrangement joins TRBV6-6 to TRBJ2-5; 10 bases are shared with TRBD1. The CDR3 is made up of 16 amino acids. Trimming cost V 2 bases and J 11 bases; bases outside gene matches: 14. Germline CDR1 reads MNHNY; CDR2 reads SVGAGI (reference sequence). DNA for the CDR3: TGTGCCAGCAGTTACCCGGGACAGGGGTTAATCAATGAGCAGTACTTC. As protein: CASSYPGQGLINEQYF.

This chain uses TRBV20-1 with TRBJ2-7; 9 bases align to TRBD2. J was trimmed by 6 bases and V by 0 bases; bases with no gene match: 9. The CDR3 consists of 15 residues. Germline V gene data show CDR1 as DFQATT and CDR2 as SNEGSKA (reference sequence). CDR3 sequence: CSARDGLAGSREQYF. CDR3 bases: TGCAGTGCTAGAGATGGGCTAGCGGGATCACGCGAGCAGTACTTC.

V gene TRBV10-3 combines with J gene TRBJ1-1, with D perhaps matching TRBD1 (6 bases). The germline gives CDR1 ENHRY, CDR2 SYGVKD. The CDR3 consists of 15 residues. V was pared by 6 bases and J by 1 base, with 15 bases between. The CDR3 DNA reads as TGTGCCATCAGCTTGGGACTAGGGGGGAACACTGAAGCTTTCTTT. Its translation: CAISLGLGGNTEAFF.

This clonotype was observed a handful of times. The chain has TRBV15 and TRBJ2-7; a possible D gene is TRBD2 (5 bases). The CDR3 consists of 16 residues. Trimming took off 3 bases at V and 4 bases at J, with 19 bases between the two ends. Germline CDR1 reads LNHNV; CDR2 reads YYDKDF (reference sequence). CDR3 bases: TGTGCCACCAGCAGCTCTCGTAAAGCGAGGGAGTACGAGCAGTACTTC. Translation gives CATSSSRKAREYEQYF.

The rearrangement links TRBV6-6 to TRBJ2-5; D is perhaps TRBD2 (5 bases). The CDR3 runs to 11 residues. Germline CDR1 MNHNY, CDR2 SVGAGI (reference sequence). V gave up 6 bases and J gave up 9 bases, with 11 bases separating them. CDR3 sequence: CASSFGEAQYF. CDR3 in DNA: TGTGCCAGCAGCTTCGGGGAAGCCCAGTACTTC.

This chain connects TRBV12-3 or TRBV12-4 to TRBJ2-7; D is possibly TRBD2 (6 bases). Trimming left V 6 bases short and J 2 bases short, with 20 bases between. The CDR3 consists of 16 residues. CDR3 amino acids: CASSPMGGYVAYEQYF. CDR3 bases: TGTGCCAGCAGCCCCATGGGGGGATATGTGGCCTACGAGCAGTACTTC.

The DNA for the CDR3 is TGTGCCAGCAGTGAAGGTCCCAGGCCTGAAGCTTTCTTT. Translating it yields CASSEGPRPEAFF. The chain recombines TRBV6-1 with TRBJ1-1; D gene unclear. This CDR3 region has 13 residues. V shed 1 base and J shed 6 bases, with 9 bases lying between them. Germline V CDR1 and CDR2: MNHNS, SASEGT.

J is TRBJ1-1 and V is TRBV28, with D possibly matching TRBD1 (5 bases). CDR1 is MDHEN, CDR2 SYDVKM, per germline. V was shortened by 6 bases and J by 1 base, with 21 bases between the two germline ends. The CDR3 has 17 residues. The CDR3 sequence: CASSQTGARVGNTEAFF. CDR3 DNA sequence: TGTGCCAGCAGCCAGACCGGGGCGCGGGTCGGGAACACTGAAGCTTTCTTT.

This CDR3 is CASNHGGQGLHSYEQYF. The CDR3 region has the DNA TGCGCCAGCAATCACGGAGGACAGGGCCTGCACTCCTACGAGCAGTACTTC. This sequence joins TRBV5-1 and TRBJ2-7; TRBD1 matches 8 bases. The CDR3 sequence is 17 residues long. CDR1 is SGHRS, CDR2 YFSETQ, per germline. V lost 6 bases to trimming and J lost 0 bases; unmatched junction nucleotides: 14.

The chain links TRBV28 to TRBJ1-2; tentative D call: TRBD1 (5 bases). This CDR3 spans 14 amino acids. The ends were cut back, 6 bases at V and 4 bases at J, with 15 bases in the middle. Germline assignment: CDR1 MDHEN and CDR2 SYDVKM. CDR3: CASSPRAGSYGYTF. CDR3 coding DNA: TGTGCCAGCAGCCCTCGGGCAGGGTCCTATGGCTACACCTTC.

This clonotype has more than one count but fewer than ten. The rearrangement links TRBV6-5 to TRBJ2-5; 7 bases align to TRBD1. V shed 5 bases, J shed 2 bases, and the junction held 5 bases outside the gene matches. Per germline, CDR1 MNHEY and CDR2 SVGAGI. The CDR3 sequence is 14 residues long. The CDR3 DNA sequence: TGTGCCAGCAGTGCCGGGACAGCACAAGAGACCCAGTACTTC. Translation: CASSAGTAQETQYF.

CDR3 amino acids: CSATGVYNEQFF. CDR3 coding DNA: TGCAGCGCTACAGGGGTTTACAATGAGCAGTTCTTC. The chain uses TRBV29-1 and TRBJ2-1, with TRBD1 matching over 7 bases. Germline CDR1 reads SQVTM; CDR2 reads ANQGSEA. The CDR3 has 12 amino acids. Trimming removed 7 bases from V and 4 bases from J; junction bases left unmatched: 4.